The TCR beta chain under discussion was sequenced for a study of shared clonotypes between healthy human individuals. Study-wide findings and caveats: Tissue TCR repertoires likely differ from these blood-only repertoires.

With respect to this clone: Its antigen is not known. This sample also contains other DNA sequences that code for the same CDR3.

The table came from immunoSEQ multiplex PCR; TCRdb's copy has only in-frame clones and leaves some out. The sample records about 1,500,000 clones, more than 95% being singletons. The clonotype originates from a man aged 25-40 years in good health. Sequenced sample: naive CD4+ T cells sorted from blood. Subset specified: CD45RA+ positively selected.

DNA for the CDR3: TGCAGCGTTGGCCAACAAGAGACCCAGTACTTC. Its translation is CSVGQQETQYF. V gene TRBV29-1 combines with J gene TRBJ2-5; no clear D. This CDR3 is built from 11 residues. Germline assignment: CDR1 SQVTM and CDR2 ANQGSEA. The V end lost 4 bases, the J end lost 2 bases, and 5 bases lay between the germline ends.